This T cell receptor (beta chain) was documented in a study of T cell responses to AZD1222 COVID-19 vaccine. General study findings and limits: Once two AZD1222 doses were given, Spike-specific TCR breadth and depth went up. It was only after the peak T cell response that any repertoires were sampled.

TCRdb's copy holds only in-frame clones and misses some; the assay was immunoSEQ multiplex PCR. The sample includes some 150,000 clones, about 93% of them seen just once. CDR1 is LGHDT, CDR2 YNNKEL, per germline (reference sequence). V was cut by 0 bases and J by 2 bases, with 2 bases left in between. The length of the CDR3 is 13 residues. As to this clone: Its target is unknown.

This TCR came from an adult in good health. V and J are TRBV3-1 (or the pseudogene TRBV3-2) and TRBJ2-1; no reliable D call. Specimen: peripheral blood, collected on day 0 of AZD1222 vaccination. The CDR3 is CASSQETYNEQFF. The CDR3 DNA is TGTGCCAGCAGCCAAGAGACCTACAATGAGCAGTTCTTC.